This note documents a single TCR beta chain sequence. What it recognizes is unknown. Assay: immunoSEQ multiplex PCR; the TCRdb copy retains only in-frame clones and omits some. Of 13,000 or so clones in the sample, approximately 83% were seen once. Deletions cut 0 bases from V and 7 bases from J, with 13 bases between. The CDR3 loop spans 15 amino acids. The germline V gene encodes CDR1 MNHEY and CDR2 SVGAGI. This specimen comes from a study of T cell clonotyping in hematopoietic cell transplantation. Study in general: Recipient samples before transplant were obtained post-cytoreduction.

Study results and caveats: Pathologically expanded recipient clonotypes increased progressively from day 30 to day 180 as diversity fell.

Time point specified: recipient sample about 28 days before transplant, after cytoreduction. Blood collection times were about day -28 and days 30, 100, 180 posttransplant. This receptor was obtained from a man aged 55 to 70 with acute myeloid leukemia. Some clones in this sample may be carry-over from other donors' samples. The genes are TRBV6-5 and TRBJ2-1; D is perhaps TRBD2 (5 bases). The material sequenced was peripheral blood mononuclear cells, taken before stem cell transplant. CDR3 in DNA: TGTGCCAGCAGTTACTCGCTCTACGGGGAAAATGAGCAGTTCTTC. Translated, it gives CASSYSLYGENEQFF.